This is a list of T cell receptor beta chains from one sample in a study of shared clonotypes between healthy human individuals. Sequenced by immunoSEQ multiplex PCR; TCRdb stores in-frame clones only, minus some. The sample records millions of clones, about 95% being singletons. The sample consisted of naive CD8+ T cells sorted from blood. These receptors all stem from a man younger than 30 in good health. Each CDR3 is given with its conserved first and last residue. The D gene is left open where the match is weak. Clone size appears in some rows only: once, few, many, or a class for an expanded clone.

TRBJ2-5,once,TRBV13,TRBD2,TGTGCCAGCAGCCCCCGGGGTTATCTAGCGGGGGACCAAGAGACCCAGTACTTC,CASSPRGYLAGDQETQYF
TRBJ1-2,NA,TRBV4-2,NA,TGTGCCAGCAGCCAAGTGGCCAGCTATGGCTACACCTTC,CASSQVASYGYTF
TRBJ1-4,NA,TRBV30,NA,TGTGCCTGGAGTATTGCAGGGGTACATGAAAAACTGTTTTTT,CAWSIAGVHEKLFF
TRBJ2-7,NA,TRBV5-4,TRBD2,TGTGCCAGCAGCTTTCGAGCGGGGGCCTCCTACGAGCAGTACTTC,CASSFRAGASYEQYF
TRBJ2-7,once,TRBV6-1,NA,TGTGCCAGCAGTTTTCGGACTGACGGAAACGAGCAGTACTTC,CASSFRTDGNEQYF
TRBJ2-3,NA,TRBV28,TRBD1,TGTGCCAGCAGTCCCTGGACAGGGAGCACAGATACGCAGTATTTT,CASSPWTGSTDTQYF
TRBJ2-1,NA,TRBV5-4,TRBD1,TGTGCCAGCAGCTTGGAGGGACAGGGCGGCAATGAGCAGTTCTTC,CASSLEGQGGNEQFF
TRBJ2-1,NA,TRBV4-1,NA,TGCGCCAGCAGCCAGAGGGACGGATACAATGAGCAGTTCTTC,CASSQRDGYNEQFF
TRBJ2-5,NA,TRBV11-2,TRBD2,TGTGCCAGCAGCTTAGACCCGGGACTAGCGGGAGTTGGGCAAGAGACCCAGTACTTC,CASSLDPGLAGVGQETQYF
TRBJ2-7,NA,TRBV28,TRBD2,TGTGCCAGCAGTTTGGCCCTGGGACTAGCTCCCTACGAGCAGTACTTC,CASSLALGLAPYEQYF
TRBJ1-2,NA,TRBV5-4,NA,TGTGCCAGCAGCTTGGATGGGCCGGCTGGGGACTATGGCTACACCTTC,CASSLDGPAGDYGYTF
TRBJ2-7,NA,TRBV5-1,TRBD1,TGCGCCAGCAGCTGGGGACCGGGACAGGGTTCCTACGAGCAGTACTTC,CASSWGPGQGSYEQYF
TRBJ2-2,NA,TRBV27,NA,TGTGCCAGCCTCGCTAGAGTAAACACCGGGGAGCTGTTTTTT,CASLARVNTGELFF
TRBJ2-3,NA,TRBV29-1,NA,TGCAGCGTTGGCTTCCCCGGACAGTTTTTTGCAGATACGCAGTATTTT,CSVGFPGQFFADTQYF
TRBJ2-3,NA,TRBV5-1,NA,TGCGCCAGCAGGGAGGGACATGTTGCAGGGCCTGCAGATACGCAGTATTTT,CASREGHVAGPADTQYF
TRBJ1-6,few,TRBV18,TRBD1,TGTGCCAGCTCACCACCGACAGGGGGCGTCTATAATTCACCCCTCCACTTT,CASSPPTGGVYNSPLHF
TRBJ1-1,NA,TRBV19,NA,TGTGCCAGTACAGGGCGATGGCTTCTCGAGGACACTGAAGCTTTCTTT,CASTGRWLLEDTEAFF
TRBJ2-1,NA,TRBV29-1,NA,TGCAGCGTTGAAGGTGGAACAGGAGCCTACAATGAGCAGTTCTTC,CSVEGGTGAYNEQFF
TRBJ1-2,once,TRBV28,NA,TGTGCCAGCAGTTTATGGGGCTGGGGAGGTGGTGATGGCTACACCTTC,CASSLWGWGGGDGYTF
TRBJ1-4,NA,TRBV9,TRBD1,TGTGCCAGCAGCGCGGCCGGGACAGGGCATGAAAAACTGTTTTTT,CASSAAGTGHEKLFF
TRBJ2-1,NA,TRBV15,TRBD2,TGTGCCACCAGCGGAGGGTATCTAACTAGCGGGCCTAACAATGAGCAGTTCTTC,CATSGGYLTSGPNNEQFF
TRBJ1-6,NA,TRBV27,NA,TGTGCCAGCAGTTTAAGGGGTATAGGTAATTCACCCCTCCACTTT,CASSLRGIGNSPLHF
TRBJ2-3,NA,TRBV5-6,NA,TGTGCCAGCAGCTTTGAAATCTCAGATACGCAGTATTTT,CASSFEISDTQYF
TRBJ2-7,once,TRBV27,TRBD2,TGTGCCAGCAGTTTGAGCGGGGGGGCCGCTGGGGAGCAGTACTTC,CASSLSGGAAGEQYF
TRBJ2-7,NA,TRBV7-6,TRBD2,TGTGCCAGCAGCCTCGGACTAGTTTCCACCTACGAGCAGTACTTC,CASSLGLVSTYEQYF
TRBJ2-5,NA,TRBV29-1,TRBD1,TGCAGCGTTGCCAGTGTGACAGGGAAAGAGACCCAGTACTTC,CSVASVTGKETQYF
TRBJ1-5,NA,TRBV19,TRBD1,TGTGCCAGTAGTATTCAGGGGGTTGGGGGGGCACCTCGACCCCAGCATTTT,CASSIQGVGGAPRPQHF
TRBJ2-4,NA,TRBV7-8,NA,TGTGCCAGCAGCTTAGAGTGGGGCGAGGGCAAAAACATTCAGTACTTC,CASSLEWGEGKNIQYF
TRBJ1-3,NA,TRBV19,NA,TGTGCCAGTAGCTCCAGTAGCTCTGGAAACACCATATATTTT,CASSSSSSGNTIYF
TRBJ1-4,once,TRBV19,NA,TGTGCCAGTAGCCGGGGGAGGCCTAATGAAAAACTGTTTTTT,CASSRGRPNEKLFF
TRBJ2-7,NA,TRBV10-3,TRBD2,TGTGCCATCAGTGAGTCGACGGGACCGGGACTAGCGGGAGTTGGCCAAGGCTACGAGCAGTACTTC,CAISESTGPGLAGVGQGYEQYF
TRBJ1-2,NA,TRBV9,NA,TGTGCCAGCAGCGAGGGGGTGTACTACACCTTC,CASSEGVYYTF
TRBJ1-6,NA,TRBV19,NA,TGTGCCAGTCACCAGACCCCCAATTCACCCCTCCACTTT,CASHQTPNSPLHF
TRBJ2-7,once,TRBV7-7,NA,TGTGCTAGCAGCTTACTAGGCTCATACGAGCAGTACTTC,CASSLLGSYEQYF
TRBJ1-2,NA,TRBV6-1,NA,TGTGCCAGCTGCCCTGTGGGGGGCGCGTATGGCTACACCTTC,CASCPVGGAYGYTF
TRBJ2-7,NA,TRBV19,NA,TGTGCCAGTGGTGGCAGCGTATACGAGCAGTACTTC,CASGGSVYEQYF
TRBJ2-7,NA,TRBV13,NA,TGTGCCAGCAGCTTCGGGGACACGGATTTCTACGAGCAGTACTTC,CASSFGDTDFYEQYF
TRBJ1-1,once,TRBV28,NA,TGTGCCAGCAGTTTTCAGGGGCTAATGCGCACTGAAGCTTTCTTT,CASSFQGLMRTEAFF
TRBJ2-3,NA,TRBV6-5,TRBD1,TGTGCCAGCAGTTACGACAGGGAGACGGATACGCAGTATTTT,CASSYDRETDTQYF
TRBJ2-2,NA,TRBV7-3,NA,TGTGCCAGCAGCTTAACCGGTCCCGGGGAGCTGTTTTTT,CASSLTGPGELFF